Presented here are 20 T cell receptor beta chains from one specimen sequenced in a study of shared clonotypes between healthy human individuals. Sequencing used immunoSEQ multiplex PCR; TCRdb keeps in-frame clones, though not all of them. In the table there are about 1.5 million clones, roughly 98% of which are singletons. Sequences were obtained from naive CD4+ T cells sorted from blood. Subset noted: CD45RA+ positively selected. The receptors were gathered from a young man in good health.

J is TRBJ1-1 and V is TRBV5-4, with 8 bases fitting TRBD1. Germline V gene data show CDR1 as SGHNT and CDR2 as YYREEE (reference sequence). Trimming at V came to 5 bases and at J to 6 bases, leaving 6 bases not matched to a gene. The CDR3 spans 13 residues. The CDR3 loop reads CASSSTGAPEAFF. CDR3 nucleotides: TGTGCCAGCAGTTCGACAGGGGCCCCTGAAGCTTTCTTT.

The chain has TRBV4-1 and TRBJ2-7, with D maybe TRBD1 (6 bases). V lost 4 bases and J 4 bases, leaving 20 bases between the germline ends. The germline V gene encodes CDR1 MGHRA and CDR2 YSYEKL. The CDR3 runs 16 residues. The CDR3, as DNA: TGCGCCAGCAGCCCGCAGACGACAGGAGACACTTACGAGCAGTACTTC. Its protein is CASSPQTTGDTYEQYF.

This rearrangement joins TRBV5-5 to TRBJ2-7; D gene uncertain. Trimming pared 0 bases from V and 5 bases from J, leaving 6 bases between. From germline, CDR1 is SGHKS and CDR2 YYEKEE (reference sequence). The CDR3 has 12 residues. In DNA form, the CDR3 reads TGTGCCAGCAGCTTGGGTGCCAACGAGCAGTACTTC. This encodes CASSLGANEQYF.

The rearrangement links TRBV5-8 to TRBJ1-5; D unresolved. The CDR3 totals 14 residues. V was clipped by 3 bases and J by 1 base, with 8 bases between them. Germline CDR1 and CDR2: SGHTS and YDEGEE. CDR3 protein: CASSSRWSNQPQHF. CDR3 coding DNA: TGTGCCAGCAGCTCCCGATGGAGCAATCAGCCCCAGCATTTT.

This clone has just one count. The V and J genes are TRBV7-3 and TRBJ2-3; 10 bases line up with TRBD2. Germline V gene sequence: CDR1 SGHTA, CDR2 FQGTGA. V lost 8 bases, J lost 0 bases, and 8 bases stayed unmatched. The CDR3 is 16 amino acids. CDR3 sequence: CASGLGLATSTDTQYF. Here the CDR3 DNA reads TGTGCCAGCGGATTGGGACTAGCGACTAGCACAGATACGCAGTATTTT.

This rearrangement joins TRBV6-5 to TRBJ1-1, with D perhaps matching TRBD1 (5 bases). The CDR3 is 16 amino acids. The germline gives CDR1 MNHEY, CDR2 SVGAGI. Trimming pared 2 bases from V and 5 bases from J, leaving 18 bases between. In DNA, the CDR3 is TGTGCCAGCAGTTACCCGGGGGTACGGGGAGAAACTGAAGCTTTCTTT. Translated, it gives CASSYPGVRGETEAFF.

J is TRBJ1-1 and V is TRBV4-2; D is possibly TRBD1 (6 bases). Trimming removed 4 bases from V and 1 base from J, with 10 bases in between. Germline CDR1 LGHNA, CDR2 YNFKEQ. The CDR3 consists of 14 residues. DNA for the CDR3: TGTGCCAGCAGCCCCGGGACAAAGAACACTGAAGCTTTCTTT. It yields the protein CASSPGTKNTEAFF.

The genes are TRBV5-4 and TRBJ1-2; 8 bases line up with TRBD1. The V and J ends lost 0 bases and 7 bases, in that order; junction bases with no gene match: 11. Germline V gives CDR1 SGHNT, CDR2 YYREEE (reference sequence). The CDR3 is 16 amino acids. As DNA, the CDR3 is TGTGCCAGCAGCTTGGTAAGGTCAGGGGGCTTCTCTGGCTACACCTTC. Protein product: CASSLVRSGGFSGYTF.

The rearrangement joins TRBV28 to TRBJ2-3; TRBD1 aligns across 9 bases. In germline, CDR1 is MDHEN, CDR2 SYDVKM. V gave up 10 bases and J gave up 5 bases; unmatched junction bases: 10. The CDR3 runs 14 residues. The CDR3 nucleotides read TGTGCCACCAACCGGGACAGGGAGAGAGATACGCAGTATTTT. This encodes CATNRDRERDTQYF.

In regard to this clone: This same CDR3 is encoded by further DNA sequences in the sample. The chain links TRBV20-1 to TRBJ2-1, with D unresolved. Per germline, CDR1 DFQATT and CDR2 SNEGSKA (reference sequence). Trimming cost V 0 bases and J 7 bases, with 4 bases left between them. The CDR3 has 11 residues. The DNA for the CDR3 is TGCAGTGCTAGAGAGAGGAATGAGCAGTTCTTC. Its translation: CSARERNEQFF.

V is TRBV5-4 and J is TRBJ1-2; a weak D match, TRBD1 (5 bases). Germline CDR1 SGHNT, CDR2 YYREEE (reference sequence). V lost 4 bases, J lost 5 bases, and 21 bases lay in between. This CDR3 region has 16 residues. The CDR3 bases are TGTGCCAGCAGCCGGGTGGGAGGTCATGCAGGGTATGGCTACACCTTC. Its translation: CASSRVGGHAGYGYTF.

J is TRBJ2-7 and V is TRBV6-1, with D perhaps TRBD2 (5 bases). Trimming took off 6 bases at V and 3 bases at J, with 18 bases between the two ends. The V gene's germline CDR1 is MNHNS and CDR2 SASEGT. The CDR3 runs 15 residues. CDR3 loop: CASSQDSLALYEQYF. In DNA form, the CDR3 reads TGTGCCAGCAGCCAAGATTCTCTAGCCCTCTACGAGCAGTACTTC.

The chain is built from TRBV28 and TRBJ1-3; D is undetermined. Germline values: CDR1 MDHEN, CDR2 SYDVKM. The V end was cut by 3 bases, the J end by 2 bases, with 11 bases between. The CDR3 is 15 amino acids. The CDR3 region is CASSFRGIPGNTIYF. The CDR3 bases are TGTGCCAGCAGTTTTCGGGGTATACCTGGAAACACCATATATTTT.

The V gene is TRBV7-9, the J gene TRBJ2-3; 7 bases line up with TRBD1. CDR3 size: 14 residues. Germline V gene lookup returns CDR1 SEHNR and CDR2 FQNEAQ (reference sequence). V dropped 1 base and J dropped 5; count of bases not matched to a gene: 3. Here the CDR3 reads CASSLVTGVDTQYF. CDR3 bases: TGTGCCAGCAGCTTAGTTACAGGGGTAGATACGCAGTATTTT.

The chain carries TRBV5-1 and TRBJ1-3; 7 nucleotides agree with TRBD1. The CDR3 spans 16 residues. Germline V gene lookup returns CDR1 SGHRS and CDR2 YFSETQ. The trim removed 0 bases at V and 0 bases at J, leaving 3 bases unmatched. The chain's CDR3 is CASSLAGQNSGNTIYF. As DNA, the CDR3 is TGCGCCAGCAGCTTGGCGGGACAGAACTCTGGAAACACCATATATTTT.

This clone was picked up one time. This chain uses TRBV5-1 with TRBJ2-3; TRBD2 matches at 7 bases. This CDR3 contains 15 residues. V shed 4 bases, J shed 0 bases, and the junction held 5 bases outside the gene matches. The germline CDR1 and CDR2 sequences are SGHRS and YFSETQ. The CDR3 DNA follows: TGCGCCAGCAGCGAGGGACTACTTAGCACAGATACGCAGTATTTT. It is translated as CASSEGLLSTDTQYF.

CDR3 sequence: CASSIPGLAGNEQFF. CDR3 DNA sequence: TGCGCCAGCAGCATCCCGGGACTAGCGGGTAATGAGCAGTTCTTC. The chain has TRBV5-1 and TRBJ2-1, with TRBD2 matching over 12 bases. Germline CDR1 SGHRS, CDR2 YFSETQ. Unmatched junction bases numbered 6, after V lost 4 bases and J lost 7 bases. The CDR3 covers 15 residues.

The chain joins TRBV27 to TRBJ2-1; 13 positions agree with TRBD2. The ends lost 5 bases at V and 7 bases at J; junction bases unmatched: 5. The CDR3 is made up of 15 amino acids. CDR1 and CDR2 (germline): MNHEY, SMNVEV (reference sequence). CDR3 DNA: TGTGCCAGCAGTCAACTAGCGGGAGGGAGAAATGAGCAGTTCTTC. The encoded protein is CASSQLAGGRNEQFF.

The V and J genes are TRBV18 and TRBJ2-7, with 15 bases aligning to TRBD2. V lost 3 bases, J lost 2 bases, and 8 bases stayed unmatched. CDR1 and CDR2 from the germline V gene are KGHSH and LQKENI. CDR3 length: 18 residues. The CDR3 DNA reads TGTGCCAGCTCACCTACGGGACTAGCGGGAGGAACCACCTACGAGCAGTACTTC. Translation gives CASSPTGLAGGTTYEQYF. Combining the CDR3 with reference TRBV18 and TRBJ2-7 gives the whole variable domain NAGVMQNPRHLVRRRGQEARLRCSPMKGHSHVYWYRQLPEEGLKFMVYLQKENIIDESGMPKERFSAEFPKEGPSILRIQQVVRGDSAAYFCASSPTGLAGGTTYEQYFGPGTRLTVT.

The chain uses TRBV29-1 and TRBJ2-5; D is unclear. The length of the CDR3 is 12 residues. Germline V CDR1 and CDR2: SQVTM, ANQGSEA. V lost 1 base to trimming and J lost 4 bases, with 7 bases between them. The CDR3 loop is CSVEARRETQYF. For the CDR3, the DNA is TGCAGCGTTGAAGCGCGGCGAGAGACCCAGTACTTC.